The 5 T cell receptor beta chains below were found in one sample sequenced in a study of blood T cell repertoires in COVID-19. Profiling relied on immunoSEQ multiplex PCR, and the TCRdb table lists in-frame clones only, not all of them. Among approximately 260,000 clones listed, around 83% were seen once. The source material was peripheral blood. Every receptor here comes from a man aged 18 to 30 with active or convalescent COVID-19.

V is TRBV3-1 (or the pseudogene TRBV3-2) and J is TRBJ1-2; D remains ambiguous. Trimming took off 1 base at V and 5 bases at J, with 17 bases between the two ends. The CDR3 is made up of 16 amino acids. Germline CDR1 reads LGHDT; CDR2 reads YNNKEL (reference sequence). CDR3 nucleotide sequence: TGTGCCAGCAGCCAAGTACCAGCGACGCTGGATTATGGCTACACCTTC. Translation gives CASSQVPATLDYGYTF.

V gene TRBV7-9 combines with J gene TRBJ2-1; 9 bases line up with TRBD1. The CDR3 has 15 amino acids. V trimming: 1 base; J trimming: 8 bases; junction bases outside the gene matches: 6. The germline gives CDR1 SEHNR, CDR2 FQNEAQ (reference sequence). CDR3: CASSLVGDRADEQFF. The CDR3 DNA is TGTGCCAGCAGCTTAGTTGGGGACAGGGCCGATGAGCAGTTCTTC.

V is TRBV7-8 and J is TRBJ1-2, with D maybe TRBD1 (6 bases). Trimming pared 1 base from V and 8 bases from J, leaving 17 bases between. From germline, CDR1 is SGHVS and CDR2 FQNEAQ. The CDR3 covers 15 residues. The CDR3 coding sequence is TGTGCCAGCAGCTTAGTCGACAGGACAAACGGAGGCTACACCTTC. It encodes CASSLVDRTNGGYTF.

The rearrangement joins TRBV28 to TRBJ1-2; weak D call: TRBD1 (5 bases). In germline, CDR1 is MDHEN, CDR2 SYDVKM. V shed 6 bases and J shed 5 bases, with 13 bases lying between them. The CDR3 has 13 amino acids. The CDR3 protein is CASSLQAIYGYTF. CDR3 DNA sequence: TGTGCCAGCAGCCTACAGGCGATATATGGCTACACCTTC.

This chain uses TRBV25-1 with TRBJ2-7, with 9 bases aligning to TRBD1. Germline V CDR1 and CDR2: MGHDK, SYGVNS. CDR3 length equals 16 residues. V lost 3 bases and J lost 4; bases outside the gene matches: 10. CDR3: CASSDYTQGAGYEQYF. Written as DNA, the CDR3 is TGTGCCAGCAGTGACTATACACAGGGGGCCGGGTACGAGCAGTACTTC.